A selection of T cell receptor beta chains follows, all from one sample in a study of blood T cell repertoires in COVID-19. Assay used: immunoSEQ multiplex PCR; TCRdb lists only in-frame clones, some missing. Among more than 150,000 clones listed, roughly 80% were seen once. Specimen: peripheral blood. The receptors derive from a man aged 25-45 years with active or convalescent COVID-19. CDR3s include the opening cysteine and the closing phenylalanine or tryptophan.

V: TRBV7-6; J: TRBJ2-3; CDR3: CASSLAHWEDGTDTQYF
V: TRBV19; J: TRBJ1-5; CDR3: CASTNIRDRAVYNQPQHF
V: TRBV25-1; J: TRBJ1-6; CDR3: CASSQSGTGGFSPLHF
V: TRBV19; J: TRBJ1-2; CDR3: CASSIEGRGQGTIKGYTF
V: TRBV11-1; J: TRBJ2-2; CDR3: CASSPGRSDGELFF
V: TRBV6-5; J: TRBJ2-1; CDR3: CASSSRGDTYNEQFF
V: TRBV28; J: TRBJ1-2; CDR3: CASSLRDRGLYGYTF
V: TRBV7-2; J: TRBJ1-5; CDR3: CASSLEAGGQPQHF
V: TRBV5-1; J: TRBJ1-1; CDR3: CASSFQVGNTEAFF
V: TRBV7-6; J: TRBJ1-4; CDR3: CASSLSPGAGIATNEKLFF
V: TRBV24-1; J: TRBJ1-1; CDR3: CATSEPGQGNTEAFF